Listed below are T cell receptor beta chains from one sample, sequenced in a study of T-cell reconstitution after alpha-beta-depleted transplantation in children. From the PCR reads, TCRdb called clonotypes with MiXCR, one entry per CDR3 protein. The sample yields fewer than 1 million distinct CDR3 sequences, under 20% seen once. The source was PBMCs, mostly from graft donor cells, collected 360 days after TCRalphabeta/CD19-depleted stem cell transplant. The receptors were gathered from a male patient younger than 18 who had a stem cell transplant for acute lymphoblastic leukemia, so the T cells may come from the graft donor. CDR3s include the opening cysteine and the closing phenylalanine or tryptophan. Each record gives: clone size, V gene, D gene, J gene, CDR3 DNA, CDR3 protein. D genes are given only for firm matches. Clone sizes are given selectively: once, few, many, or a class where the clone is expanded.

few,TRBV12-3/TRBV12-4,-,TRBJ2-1,TGTGCCAGCAGCCGGGCGAGCGGTTTCAAATTTGGGGGCCGGTTCTTC,CASSRASGFKFGGRFF
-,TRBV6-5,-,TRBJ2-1,TGTGCCAGCAGTTACGGTTCGCTATGGAGCTCCTACAATGAGCAGTTCTTC,CASSYGSLWSSYNEQFF
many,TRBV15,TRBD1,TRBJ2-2,TGTGCCACCAGCAGAGCCCAAGCCGGGACAGGCAACACCGGGGAGCTGTTTTTT,CATSRAQAGTGNTGELFF
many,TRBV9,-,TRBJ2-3,TGTGCCAGCAGCGTAGGGGTGGCAGATACGCAGTATTTT,CASSVGVADTQYF
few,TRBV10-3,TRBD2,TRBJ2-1,TGTGCCATCACCCTGGGACTAGCGGGTCGGAATGAGCAGTTCTTC,CAITLGLAGRNEQFF
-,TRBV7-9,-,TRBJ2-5,TGTGCCAGCAGCTTAGCGGCGACCAGGGAAATGAGGGAGACCCAGTACTTC,CASSLAATREMRETQYF
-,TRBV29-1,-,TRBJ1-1,TGCAGCGTTGATCCGGCGGGGGGCACTGAAGCTTTCTTT,CSVDPAGGTEAFF
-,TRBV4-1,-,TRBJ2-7,TGCGCCAGCAGCCAAGCTTCTGGGGACAAGCAGTACTTC,CASSQASGDKQYF
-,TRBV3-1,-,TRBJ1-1,TGTGCCAGCAGCCAAGATCTGGGGTCAAATGAAGCTTTCTTT,CASSQDLGSNEAFF
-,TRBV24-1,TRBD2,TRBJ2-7,TGTGCCACCAGTGATCGGACTAGCGGAATATACGAGCAGTACTTC,CATSDRTSGIYEQYF
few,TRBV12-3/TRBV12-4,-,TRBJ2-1,TGTGCCAGCAGTTTTAGTACGGGACGCCTCTCGAATGAGCAGTTCTTC,CASSFSTGRLSNEQFF
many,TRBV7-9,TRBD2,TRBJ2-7,TGTGCCAGCGATTTCCGAAGAGCGGGGAGGCCGTCCTACGAGCAGTACTTC,CASDFRRAGRPSYEQYF
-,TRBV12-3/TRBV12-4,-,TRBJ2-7,TGTGCCAGCAGTTTGAGTCTGACGACCTACGAGCAGTACTTC,CASSLSLTTYEQYF
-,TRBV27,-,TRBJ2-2,TGTGCCAGCAGTTTACTCTTGACAGGGACTAACACCGGGGAGCTGTTTTTT,CASSLLLTGTNTGELFF
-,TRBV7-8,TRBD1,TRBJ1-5,TGTGCCAGCAGCCTAGGGACAGGGGGTTACAATCAGCCCCAGCATTTT,CASSLGTGGYNQPQHF
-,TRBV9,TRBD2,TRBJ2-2,TGTGCCAGCAGCGTAGATCCGGCTAGCGGGAGTATCGACGGGGAGCTGTTTTTT,CASSVDPASGSIDGELFF
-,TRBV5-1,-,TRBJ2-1,TGCGCCAGCAACCGGGACGGCGACAATGAGCAGTTCTTC,CASNRDGDNEQFF
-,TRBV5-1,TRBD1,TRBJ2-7,TGCGCCAGCAGCTGGGTTTACAGGGGATCCTACGAGCAGTACTTC,CASSWVYRGSYEQYF
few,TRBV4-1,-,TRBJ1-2,TGCGCCAGCAGCCCAGGTCCCCAGGGCTATGGCTACACCTTC,CASSPGPQGYGYTF
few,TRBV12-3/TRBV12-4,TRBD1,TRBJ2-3,TGTGCCAGCAGCACGGGACAGGGACCTCAAGATACGCAGTATTTT,CASSTGQGPQDTQYF
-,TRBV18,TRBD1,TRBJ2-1,TGTGCCAGCTCAGCCCGGACAGGTACCGAGCAGTTCTTC,CASSARTGTEQFF
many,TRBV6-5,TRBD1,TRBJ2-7,TGTGCCAGCAGTTACTCGACAGGGGGCATCTACGAGCAGTACTTC,CASSYSTGGIYEQYF
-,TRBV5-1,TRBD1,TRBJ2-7,TGCGCCAGCAGCTTGACTTGGCAGGGGGACGAGCAGTACTTC,CASSLTWQGDEQYF
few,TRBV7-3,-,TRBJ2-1,TGTGCCAGCAGCTTAGTCTACCACTCGGGGAATGAGCAGTTCTTC,CASSLVYHSGNEQFF
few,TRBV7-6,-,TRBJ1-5,TGTGCCAGCAGCGCGAGCGGGAGGGGCAATCAGCCCCAGCATTTT,CASSASGRGNQPQHF
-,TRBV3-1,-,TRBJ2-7,TGTGCCAGCAGCCAGGCTCCGGGAGTGCCCTACGAGCAGTACTTC,CASSQAPGVPYEQYF
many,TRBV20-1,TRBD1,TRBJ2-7,TGCAGTGCTAGAGGTGGACAGGACCTCTACGAGCAGTACTTC,CSARGGQDLYEQYF
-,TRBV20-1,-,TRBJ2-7,TGCAGTGCTAGTAATTGGGGGCAGGGAAACGCCTACGAGCAGTACTTC,CSASNWGQGNAYEQYF
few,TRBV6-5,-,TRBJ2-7,TGTGCCAGCAGTTTGGCCGCTTGGAGCTACGAGCAGTACTTC,CASSLAAWSYEQYF
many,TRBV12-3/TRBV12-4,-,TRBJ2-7,TGTGCCAGCAGTCCATACCACTACGAGCAGTACTTC,CASSPYHYEQYF
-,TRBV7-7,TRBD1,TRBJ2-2,TGTGCCAGCAGCCGCGGACAGGGGGTGTTCGGGGAGCTGTTTTTT,CASSRGQGVFGELFF
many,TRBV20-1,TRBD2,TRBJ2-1,TGCAGTGCCAGTGGCCCTAGCGGGACTTTTGAGAATGAGCAGTTCTTC,CSASGPSGTFENEQFF
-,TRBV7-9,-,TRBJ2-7,TGTGCCAGCAGCTTAGCCGGGAGACTAGGCGAGCAGTACTTC,CASSLAGRLGEQYF
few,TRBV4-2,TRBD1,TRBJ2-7,TGTGCCAGCAGCCGGGACAGGGGGAAGTCCTACGAGCAGTACTTC,CASSRDRGKSYEQYF
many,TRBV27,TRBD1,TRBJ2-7,TGTGCCAGCAGCACCGGACAGGGGAGCTACGAGCAGTACTTC,CASSTGQGSYEQYF
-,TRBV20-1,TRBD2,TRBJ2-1,TGCAGTGCCCCGCCCGCTAGCGGGGGGGACAATGAGCAGTTCTTC,CSAPPASGGDNEQFF
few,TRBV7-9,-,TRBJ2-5,TGTGCCAGCAGCTCACTAGGTCGTATGGAGACCCAGTACTTC,CASSSLGRMETQYF
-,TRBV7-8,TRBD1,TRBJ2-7,TGTGCCAGCAGCAGGCCGACAGGGAGCTCCTACGAGCAGTACTTC,CASSRPTGSSYEQYF
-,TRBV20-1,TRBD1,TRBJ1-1,TGCAGTGCTACCAAGACAGGGCTGAACACTGAAGCTTTCTTT,CSATKTGLNTEAFF
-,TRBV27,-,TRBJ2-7,TGTGCCAGCAGTTTGTCTAGCGCCCACGAGCAGTACTTC,CASSLSSAHEQYF
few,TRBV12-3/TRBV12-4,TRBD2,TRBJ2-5,TGTGCCAGCAGACCCCCCGGACTAGCGGGAGGCACCCAGTACTTC,CASRPPGLAGGTQYF
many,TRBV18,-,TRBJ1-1,TGTGCCAGCTCACCACGGGCAGGGGAAACTGAAGCTTTCTTT,CASSPRAGETEAFF
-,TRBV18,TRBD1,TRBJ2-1,TGTGCCAGCTCCGGACAGGGAGCTTACAATGAGCAGTTCTTC,CASSGQGAYNEQFF
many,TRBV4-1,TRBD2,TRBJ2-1,TGCGCCAGCAGCCACGATCCGGGACTAGCGGACTACAATGAGCAGTTCTTC,CASSHDPGLADYNEQFF
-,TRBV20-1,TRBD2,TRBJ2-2,TGCAGTGCTAGAGTTAGGACTAGCGGAAACACCGGGGAGCTGTTTTTT,CSARVRTSGNTGELFF
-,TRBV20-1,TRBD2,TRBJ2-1,TGCAGTGCTAGAGTAAAAGGAGCGGGGGCCTACAATGAGCAGTTCTTC,CSARVKGAGAYNEQFF
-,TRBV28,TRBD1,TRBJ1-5,TGTGCCAGCAGTTTCCCGCAGATGACAGGGGGCCAGCCCCAGCATTTT,CASSFPQMTGGQPQHF
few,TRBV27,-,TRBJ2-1,TGTGCCAGCAGTTTGCATCCTACCTACAATGAGCAGTTCTTC,CASSLHPTYNEQFF
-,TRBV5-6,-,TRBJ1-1,TGTGCCAGTAAACAGATGAACACTGAAGCTTTCTTT,CASKQMNTEAFF
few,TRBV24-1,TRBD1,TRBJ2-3,TGTGCCACCTCCGAGGGGGCCCCAGATACGCAGTATTTT,CATSEGAPDTQYF
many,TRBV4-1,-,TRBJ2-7,TGCGCCAGCAGCCAAGGACATTCCCTCTCCTACGAGCAGTACTTC,CASSQGHSLSYEQYF
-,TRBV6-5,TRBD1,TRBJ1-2,TGTGCCAGCAGTTACGGGACAGGGAACTATGGCTACACCTTC,CASSYGTGNYGYTF
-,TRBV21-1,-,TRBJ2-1,TGTGCCAGCAGCAAAGATGCCCGGCGAGCGGGAGCCTACAATGAGCAGTTCTTC,CASSKDARRAGAYNEQFF
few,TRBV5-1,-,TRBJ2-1,TGCGCCAGCAGCTCTTATAACAATGAGCAGTTCTTC,CASSSYNNEQFF
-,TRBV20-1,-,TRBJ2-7,TGCAGTGCTAGTGTGCCTCCCCTTACCTACGAGCAGTACTTC,CSASVPPLTYEQYF
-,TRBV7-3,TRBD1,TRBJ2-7,TGTGCCAGCAGCCTAACGGGACAGGGTTCCGACGAGCAGTACTTC,CASSLTGQGSDEQYF
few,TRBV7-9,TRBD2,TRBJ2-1,TGTGCCAGCAGCCCCCCCGAGAGCGGGGCTTACAATGAGCAGTTCTTC,CASSPPESGAYNEQFF
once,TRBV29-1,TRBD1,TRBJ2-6,TGCAGCGTTGACTTAGGGACAGCACCTGCCAACGTCCTGACTTTC,CSVDLGTAPANVLTF
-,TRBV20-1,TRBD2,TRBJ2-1,TGCAGTGCCCCCCGGACTAGCGGGAGGTACAATGAGCAGTTCTTC,CSAPRTSGRYNEQFF